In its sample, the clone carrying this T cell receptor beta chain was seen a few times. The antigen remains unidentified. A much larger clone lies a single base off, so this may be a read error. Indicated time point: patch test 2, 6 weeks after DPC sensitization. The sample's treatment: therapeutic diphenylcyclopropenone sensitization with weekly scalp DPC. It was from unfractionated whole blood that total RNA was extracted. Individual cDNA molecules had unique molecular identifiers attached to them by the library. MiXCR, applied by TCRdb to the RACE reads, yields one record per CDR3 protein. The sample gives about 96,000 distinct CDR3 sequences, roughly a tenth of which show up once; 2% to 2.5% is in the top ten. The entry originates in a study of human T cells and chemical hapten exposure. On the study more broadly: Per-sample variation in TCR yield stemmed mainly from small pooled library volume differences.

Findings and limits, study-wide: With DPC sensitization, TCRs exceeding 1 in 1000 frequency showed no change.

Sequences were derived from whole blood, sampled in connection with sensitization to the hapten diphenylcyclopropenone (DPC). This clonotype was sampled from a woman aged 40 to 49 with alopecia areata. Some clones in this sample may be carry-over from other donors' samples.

CDR3: CSVEGPYGYTF. Here the CDR3 DNA reads TGCAGCGTTGAAGGCCCCTATGGCTACACCTTC. This chain connects TRBV29-1 to TRBJ1-2; unclear D gene. The CDR3 length is 11 residues. Trimming cost V 1 base and J 4 bases, with 4 bases left between them. Per the germline V gene, CDR1 is SQVTM and CDR2 is ANQGSEA.